This TCR beta chain was captured in a study of T cells in localized non-small cell lung cancer (TCRdb year 2020). Some background on the complete study: The study examined T cell repertoires in 200 to 250 patients with early-stage NSCLC and compared tumors with uninvolved tumor-adjacent lungs. The cohort was made up of some 240 treatment-naive NSCLC patients whose localized lung tumors had been resected. The mean age of the NSCLC patients was about 62 years, with 130 or so men and 85 to 110 women. Beyond this particular receptor, the publication reports: Of the top 100 tumor clones, a median of roughly 60 were detected in paired uninvolved adjacent lung; roughly 26 were also among that lung's top 100. Because the study design was exploratory, TCR variables were selected using unadjusted p-values without false-discovery rate correction. The highest T cell clonality was observed in uninvolved tumor-adjacent lung, where clonality exceeded that of tumor, suggesting that antigenic responses were more focused in uninvolved tumor-adjacent lung. Higher blood T cell density associated with longer overall survival, while higher adjacent-lung clonality associated with shorter survival. Multi-region tumor sequencing was not performed, so intratumor heterogeneity could not be excluded.

The immunoSEQ Assay was used to sequence TCR beta CDR3 regions from DNA. The study's processing was this. T cell density was computed as TCR beta template counts normalized to usable DNA estimated by amplifying housekeeping genes. Using the preseqR package, richness was estimated by extrapolating to 120,000 templates for tissue samples and 400,000 templates for PBMC samples. Clonality was taken to be one minus Pielou's evenness. Tissue-enriched TCRs were identified through differential abundance testing performed on productive amino-acid clonotypes, with a minimum total count of 5 and an alpha of 0.1. The Jaccard Index and the Morisita Overlap Index were used to measure how much the repertoires overlapped between compartments. GLIPH clustered TCR beta CDR3s with public tetramer-defined viral CDR3s; viral motifs required at least three viral sequences plus V-gene enrichment. TCRdb took over this immuneACCESS table, retaining in-frame rearrangements with V and J assigned. Such tables are incomplete; in checked studies, under half of the missing clones stem from an unresolved V gene, and the remainder is unexplained. V and J calls and clone size are given by that table; D and trimming were obtained from the DNA. In all, the sample holds roughly 4,700 clones, and 20% to 25% of those were seen once. The top ten clones comprise around 5.2% of the sample.

Comment on this clone: Its antigen has not been determined. No base quality values were provided; no much bigger clone lies one nucleotide off.

At diagnosis, tumor, uninvolved tumor-adjacent lung and peripheral blood were collected and then preserved as a mix of FFPE and fresh-frozen material. Sequencing was performed on lung tumor tissue, taken before any cancer treatment. This TCR was recovered from a female donor at least 60 years old with stage I lung adenocarcinoma.

Read as DNA, the sequence is TGTGCCAGCAGCCAAGTTCGCGGGAGGGCCCTCGGGCAGTTCTTC. Its coded protein is CASSQVRGRALGQFF. In this chain, TRBV14 is recombined with TRBJ2-1; 9 central nucleotides agree with TRBD2. The germline V gene specifies SGHDN as CDR1 and FVKESK as CDR2. Clipping removes 1 base from V and 12 bases from J, with 10 as the unmatched junction base count. There are 15 amino acids in the CDR3, from cysteine to phenylalanine inclusive. Only the CDR3 portion is preserved as DNA: 45 bases, with reading frame beginning at the first base.